The subject of this entry is one T cell receptor beta chain. Its antigen is currently unknown. This same CDR3 is encoded by further DNA sequences in the sample. Profiled with immunoSEQ multiplex PCR; TCRdb holds only in-frame clones, not every one. The sample contains about 1,800,000 clones, about 94% of which appear only once. It was CD45RO-negative cells, positively selected for CCR7, that made up naive CD8 cells, with terminally differentiated effector memory CD45RA+ cells excluded. This sample was included in a study of shared clonotypes between healthy human individuals. Findings and caveats of the study: Sharing across four donors was highest in naive CD4 (roughly 5%) and lowest in memory CD8 (roughly 0.4%). A limitation of the genetic and exposure-history diversity represented arose from few donors.

V dropped 1 base and J dropped 2; count of bases not matched to a gene: 1. The germline CDR1 and CDR2 sequences are SNHLY and FYNNEI. The CDR3 has 16 residues. This rearrangement joins TRBV2 to TRBJ2-7, with 14 nucleotides matching TRBD2. The receptor's source is a young man in good health. Material for sequencing was naive CD8+ T cells sorted from blood. CDR3 bases: TGTGCCAGCAGTGAAGGACTAGCGGGAGGGCCCTACGAGCAGTACTTC. Translation gives CASSEGLAGGPYEQYF. The full variable domain, in which reference TRBV2 and TRBJ2-7 provide the parts outside the CDR3, is EPEVTQTPSHQVTQMGQEVILRCVPISNHLYFYWYRQILGQKVEFLVSFYNNEISEKSEIFDDQFSVERPDGSNFTLKIRSTKLEDSAMYFCASSEGLAGGPYEQYFGPGTRLTVT.